This entry is about one TCR beta chain. Its antigen is as yet unknown. Clones were sequenced by immunoSEQ multiplex PCR, and TCRdb holds only the in-frame ones, with some missing. Of about 120,000 clones listed, approximately 90% were seen once; the top ten hold 8.4%. The CDR3 sequence is 16 residues long. The germline gives CDR1 LNHDA, CDR2 SQIVND (reference sequence). The ends lost 4 bases at V and 6 bases at J; junction bases unmatched: 15. The data derive from a study of T cell responses to AZD1222 COVID-19 vaccine. Study summary: Pooled together were second doses at about 4 or about 12 weeks. Whole-study findings and limits: No repertoire was sampled before or during the peak T cell response, only after it.

This TCR was recovered from an adult in good health. This rearrangement joins TRBV19 to TRBJ2-7; TRBD1 matches 7 bases. The source was peripheral blood, collected on day 0 of AZD1222 vaccination. CDR3 coding DNA: TGTGCCAGTAGTACTCCACCGGGACAGCCCTCACTCGAGCAGTACTTC. This gives the protein CASSTPPGQPSLEQYF.